Described below is a single T cell receptor beta chain sequence and its context. Its antigen remains unknown. PCR used 60 Vbeta primers and 13 Jbeta primers. Libraries were prepared by immunoSEQ multiplex PCR; TCRdb keeps only in-frame clonotypes and omits some of them. The sample includes about 130,000 clones, more than 75% seen only once; the top ten take roughly 1.5%. The data were obtained in a study of cytomegalovirus exposure and HLA in healthy donors. Overall study findings and caveats: Later analysis associated a missense DCLRE1C variant with TCR beta V- and J-gene trimming. What TCR beta sequences reportedly achieved was accurate prediction of HLA-A and HLA-B alleles in most subjects. The majority of TCR sequences were rare, yet some public TCRs appeared in many donors. At a 0.05 false discovery rate, a later analysis found approximately 17,000 TCR beta sequences to be associated with HLA alleles.

CDR3 length: 13 amino acids. Germline V gene data show CDR1 as MNHEY and CDR2 as SMNVEV (reference sequence). V was trimmed by 4 bases and J by 1 base, leaving 7 bases between them. This sequence originates from a female donor in good health and CMV-seronegative. The sequencing input was PBMCs. This chain connects TRBV27 to TRBJ1-2; D unclear. The CDR3: CASSSVINYGYTF. CDR3 sequence (DNA): TGTGCCAGCAGTTCGGTGATTAACTATGGCTACACCTTC.